Following are 9 T cell receptor beta chains from one sample sequenced in a study of read filtering for tumor transcriptome and immune sequencing. Molecular barcoded adaptors covering alpha/delta and beta/gamma chains were used on around 400 ng RNA. TCRdb processed the reads anew with MiXCR; each CDR3 protein has one entry. Of tens of thousands of distinct CDR3 sequences in the sample, about 19% were seen once. The sequenced sample was a population of CD138-negative cells sorted from bone marrow. The receptors derive from a donor older than 35 with multiple myeloma.

Comments on this clonotype: This may stem from a read error, because a much larger clone lies one nucleotide away. The genes are TRBV5-1 and TRBJ2-7; TRBD1 might be the D (5 bases). CDR1 SGHRS and CDR2 YFSETQ come from the germline V gene. The V gene lost 7 bases and the J gene lost 3 bases, with 11 bases spanning the gap. CDR3 length equals 12 residues. The CDR3: CASEQEYYEQYF. In nucleotides, the CDR3 is TGCGCCAGCGAACAGGAATACTACGAGCAGTACTTC.

This clonotype showed up many times. The chain is built from TRBV20-1 and TRBJ2-5; either TRBD1 or TRBD2 may supply D (6 bases each). Between the trimmed V and J ends, which lost 1 base and 5 bases, there was a span of 11 bases. The CDR3 consists of 13 residues. Germline CDR1 and CDR2: DFQATT and SNEGSKA (reference sequence). The CDR3 reads CSARGGGPETQYF. The CDR3 bases are TGCAGTGCTAGAGGAGGGGGGCCGGAGACCCAGTACTTC.

The J gene is TRBJ2-4, the V gene TRBV29-1; tentatively, D is TRBD1 (6 bases). V lost 7 bases and J 0 bases, leaving 10 bases between the germline ends. Germline CDR1 SQVTM, CDR2 ANQGSEA. The CDR3 consists of 13 residues. The CDR3 region is CSAGAVAKNIQYF. The CDR3 region has the DNA TGCAGCGCAGGGGCGGTAGCCAAAAACATTCAGTACTTC.

Remarks on this clonotype: Just one base apart from a much larger clone, this may be a read error. The chain carries TRBV2 and TRBJ2-7, with TRBD2 matching over 8 bases. The germline V gene encodes CDR1 SNHLY and CDR2 FYNNEI. This CDR3 has 14 amino acids. The CDR3 spells CSSCAGTSPYEQYF. The CDR3 DNA reads TGTTCCAGCTGCGCGGGGACTAGTCCTTACGAGCAGTACTTC.

This clonotype was seen many times. The junction and the germline gene differ at one end; a read error may be behind it. The chain carries TRBV5-4 and TRBJ1-6; D unclear. CDR3 length: 15 residues. Germline V lookup: CDR1 SGHNT, CDR2 YYREEE (reference sequence). The CDR3, as DNA: TGTGCCAGCAGCTTGTTTGGGGAAAATAATTCACCCCTCCATTTT. Amino acid sequence: CASSLFGENNSPLHF.

This clonotype was observed at least ten times. This rearrangement joins TRBV20-1 to TRBJ2-2; 9 bases map to TRBD2. Germline CDR1 and CDR2: DFQATT and SNEGSKA (reference sequence). Trimming removed 2 bases from V and 4 bases from J; junction bases left unmatched: 8. The CDR3 spans 16 residues. CDR3 residues: CSARSSGKRGTGELFF. The CDR3 DNA follows: TGCAGTGCTAGATCTAGCGGGAAGCGCGGCACCGGGGAGCTGTTTTTT.

This clonotype was seen at least ten times. The V gene is TRBV11-2, the J gene TRBJ1-1; D unclear. Trimming removed 0 bases at V and 3 bases at J, with 11 bases between. The CDR3 totals 15 residues. Germline assignment: CDR1 SGHAT and CDR2 FQNNGV. The DNA of the CDR3 is TGTGCCAGCAGCTTAGATCCTCTCACTTACACTGAAGCTTTCTTT. Protein: CASSLDPLTYTEAFF. Full variable domain (missing parts from reference TRBV11-2 and TRBJ1-1): EAGVAQSPRYKIIEKRQSVAFWCNPISGHATLYWYQQILGQGPKLLIQFQNNGVVDDSQLPKDRFSAERLKGVDSTLKIQPAKLEDSAVYLCASSLDPLTYTEAFFGQGTRLTVV.

A note on this clonotype: One base away lies a much larger clone, so this may be a sequencing read error. The chain couples TRBV6-1 to TRBJ1-5; 10 nucleotides match TRBD1. Germline V CDR1 and CDR2: MNHNS, SASEGT. V was clipped by 7 bases and J by 0 bases; unmatched bases: 15. The CDR3 sequence is 19 residues long. The CDR3 here is CASNSRPGQGPFSNQPQHF. CDR3 sequence (DNA): TGTGCCAGCAATTCCCGTCCGGGACAGGGGCCTTTTAGCAATCAGCCCCAGCATTTT.

As regards this clonotype: A much larger clone sits a single nucleotide away, making a read error possible. The genes are TRBV20-1 and TRBJ1-1; D remains ambiguous. The CDR3 runs 13 residues. CDR1 is DFQATT, CDR2 SNEGSKA, per germline (reference sequence). Trimming removed 0 bases at V and 4 bases at J, with 9 bases between. CDR3 nucleotides: TGCAGTGCTAGAGAGGGAGGGAGCACTGAAGCTTTCTTT. It yields the protein CSAREGGSTEAFF.